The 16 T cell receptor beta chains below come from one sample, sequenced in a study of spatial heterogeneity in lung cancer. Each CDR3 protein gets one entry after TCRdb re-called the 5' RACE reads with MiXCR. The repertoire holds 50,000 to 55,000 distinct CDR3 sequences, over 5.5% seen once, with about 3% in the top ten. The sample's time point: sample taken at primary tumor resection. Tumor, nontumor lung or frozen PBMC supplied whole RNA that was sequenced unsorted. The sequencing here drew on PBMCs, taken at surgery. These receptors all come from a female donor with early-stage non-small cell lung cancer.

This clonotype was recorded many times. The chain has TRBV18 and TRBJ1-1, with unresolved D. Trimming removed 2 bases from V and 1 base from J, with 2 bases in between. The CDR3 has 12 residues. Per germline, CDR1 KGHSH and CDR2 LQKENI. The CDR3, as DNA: TGTGCCAGCTCACCAAGGAACACTGAAGCTTTCTTT. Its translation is CASSPRNTEAFF.

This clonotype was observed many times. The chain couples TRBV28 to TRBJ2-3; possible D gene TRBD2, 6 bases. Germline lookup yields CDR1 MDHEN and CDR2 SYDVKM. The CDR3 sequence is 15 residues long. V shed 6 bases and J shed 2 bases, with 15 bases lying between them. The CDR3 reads CASRRASAHTDTQYF. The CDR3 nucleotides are TGTGCCAGCAGGCGGGCTAGCGCCCACACAGATACGCAGTATTTT.

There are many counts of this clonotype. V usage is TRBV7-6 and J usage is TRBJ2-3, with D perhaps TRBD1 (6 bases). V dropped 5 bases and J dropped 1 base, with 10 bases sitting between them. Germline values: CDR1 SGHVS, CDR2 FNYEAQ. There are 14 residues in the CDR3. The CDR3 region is CASSSRQGTDTQYF. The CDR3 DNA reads TGTGCCAGCAGCAGTCGACAGGGCACAGATACGCAGTATTTT.

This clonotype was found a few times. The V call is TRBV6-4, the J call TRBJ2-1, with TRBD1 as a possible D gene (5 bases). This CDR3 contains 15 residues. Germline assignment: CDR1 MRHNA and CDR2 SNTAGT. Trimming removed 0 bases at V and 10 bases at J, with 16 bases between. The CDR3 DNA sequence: TGTGCCAGCAGTGACTCCGATCATAAAGGGGTCGAGCAGTTCTTC. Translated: CASSDSDHKGVEQFF.

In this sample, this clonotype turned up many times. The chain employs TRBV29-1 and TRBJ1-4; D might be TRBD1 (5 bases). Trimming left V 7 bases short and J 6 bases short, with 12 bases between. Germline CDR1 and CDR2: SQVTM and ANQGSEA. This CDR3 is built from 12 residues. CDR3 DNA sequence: TGCAGCGCTTCAGGGAGATATGAAAAACTGTTTTTT. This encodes CSASGRYEKLFF.

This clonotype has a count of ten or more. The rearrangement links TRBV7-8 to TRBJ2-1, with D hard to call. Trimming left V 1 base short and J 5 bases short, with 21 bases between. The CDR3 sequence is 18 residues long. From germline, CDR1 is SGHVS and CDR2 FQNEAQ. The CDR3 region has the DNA TGTGCCAGCAGCTTAGGGTACAAAGTGTCCATAAGAAACAATGAGCAGTTCTTC. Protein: CASSLGYKVSIRNNEQFF.

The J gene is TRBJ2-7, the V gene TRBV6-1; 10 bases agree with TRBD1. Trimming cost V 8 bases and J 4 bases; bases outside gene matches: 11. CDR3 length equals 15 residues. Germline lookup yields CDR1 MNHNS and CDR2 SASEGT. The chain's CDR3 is CASLLDRGPAYEQYF. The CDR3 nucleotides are TGTGCCAGCCTCCTTGACAGGGGGCCGGCATACGAGCAGTACTTC.

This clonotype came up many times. CDR3 sequence: CSGTPGTDTQYF. The CDR3 DNA reads as TGCAGTGGGACCCCCGGCACAGATACGCAGTATTTT. J is TRBJ2-3 and V is TRBV20-1; D call uncertain. Germline lookup yields CDR1 DFQATT and CDR2 SNEGSKA (reference sequence). The CDR3 contains 12 residues. V lost 7 bases to trimming and J lost 1 base, with 9 bases between them.

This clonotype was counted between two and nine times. In DNA, the CDR3 is TGCGCCAGCAGCTTTCAGTTACATAGCGGGGGGTTAAACATTCAGTACTTC. Protein: CASSFQLHSGGLNIQYF. The V gene is TRBV5-1, the J gene TRBJ2-4; 10 nucleotides line up with TRBD2. Germline CDR1 reads SGHRS; CDR2 reads YFSETQ. V trimming: 2 bases; J trimming: 6 bases; junction bases outside the gene matches: 11. The CDR3 is made up of 17 amino acids.

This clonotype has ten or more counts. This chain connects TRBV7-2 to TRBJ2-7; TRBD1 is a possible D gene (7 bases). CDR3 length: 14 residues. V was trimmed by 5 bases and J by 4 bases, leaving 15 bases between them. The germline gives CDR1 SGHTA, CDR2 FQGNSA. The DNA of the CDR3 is TGTGCCAGCAGCGCGGACAGGAGGGGTTACGAGCAGTACTTC. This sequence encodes CASSADRRGYEQYF.

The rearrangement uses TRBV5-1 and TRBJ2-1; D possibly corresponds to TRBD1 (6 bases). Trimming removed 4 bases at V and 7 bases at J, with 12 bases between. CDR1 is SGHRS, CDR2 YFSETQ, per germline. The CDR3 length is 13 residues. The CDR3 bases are TGCGCCAGCAGCCCAACAGGGTGGAATGAGCAGTTCTTC. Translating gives CASSPTGWNEQFF.

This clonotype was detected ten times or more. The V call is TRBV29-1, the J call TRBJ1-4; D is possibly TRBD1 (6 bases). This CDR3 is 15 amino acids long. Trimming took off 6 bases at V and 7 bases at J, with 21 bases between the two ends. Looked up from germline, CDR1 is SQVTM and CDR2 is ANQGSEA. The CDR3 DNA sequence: TGCAGCGTCTCGGAGGGATGGGGGCCTGGTGAAAAACTGTTTTTT. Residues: CSVSEGWGPGEKLFF.

CDR3 in DNA: TGTGCCAGCAGTGGAAACAGGTTTTATGAAGCTTTCTTT. It is translated as CASSGNRFYEAFF. The chain joins TRBV6-2 or TRBV6-3 to TRBJ1-1, with D maybe TRBD1 (5 bases). The germline V gene has CDR1 MNHEY and CDR2 SVGEGT. V dropped 5 bases and J dropped 7 bases, with 14 bases sitting between them. The CDR3 is 13 residues long.

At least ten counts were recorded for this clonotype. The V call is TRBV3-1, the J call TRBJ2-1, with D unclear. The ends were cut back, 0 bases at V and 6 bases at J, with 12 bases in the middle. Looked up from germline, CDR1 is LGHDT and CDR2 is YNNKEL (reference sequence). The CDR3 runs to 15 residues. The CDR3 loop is CASSQDLTPFNEQFF. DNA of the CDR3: TGTGCCAGCAGCCAAGATCTCACCCCCTTCAATGAGCAGTTCTTC.

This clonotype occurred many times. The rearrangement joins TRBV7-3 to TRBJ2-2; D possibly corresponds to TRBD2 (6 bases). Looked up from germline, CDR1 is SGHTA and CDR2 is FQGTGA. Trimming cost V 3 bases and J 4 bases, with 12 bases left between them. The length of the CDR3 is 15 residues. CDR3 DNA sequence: TGTGCCAGCAGCTTGGCGGGGATGGGCACCGGGGAGCTGTTTTTT. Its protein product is CASSLAGMGTGELFF.

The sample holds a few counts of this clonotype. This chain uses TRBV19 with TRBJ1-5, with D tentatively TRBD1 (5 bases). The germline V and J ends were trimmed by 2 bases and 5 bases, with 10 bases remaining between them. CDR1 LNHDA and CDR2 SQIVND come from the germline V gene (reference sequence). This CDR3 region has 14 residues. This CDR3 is CASSIIGTDQPQHF. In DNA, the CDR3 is TGTGCCAGTAGTATAATCGGGACGGATCAGCCCCAGCATTTT.